This TCR beta chain was sequenced for a study of T-cell memory formation after mild COVID-19. Points from the study as a whole: CD8+ contracting clones occupied EMRA, while CD4+ ones occupied mainly CM and EM. Clones that got smaller from day 15 to 85 had even CD4/CD8, while clones growing later tipped toward CD4+. Pre-infection memory held some responding clones, suggesting pre-existing cross-reactive T cells responded.

V trimming: 4 bases; J trimming: 2 bases; junction bases outside the gene matches: 7. CDR1 and CDR2 (germline): SGHDN, FVKESK. This CDR3 has 16 residues. This clonotype was detected only a few times. As yet, its antigen is unknown. The TCR alpha and TCR beta cDNA libraries, bearing sample barcodes and UMIs, were generated by 5'RACE using constant-segment primers. TCRdb re-analysed the 5' RACE reads in MiXCR, keeping a single row per CDR3 protein. The sample contains 180,000 or so distinct CDR3 sequences, roughly 10% of which appear only once. Sequencing input: PBMCs or a T cell subset sorted from them (not recorded which). The receptor was derived from a man younger than 35 who had mild COVID-19 (a few samples of this study predate the infection). Cell type and time point are not known. The rearrangement uses TRBV14 and TRBJ2-1; TRBD2 matches 8 bases. CDR3 protein: CASSLIGLAAYNEQFF. The CDR3 DNA is TGTGCCAGCAGCCTAATTGGACTAGCCGCCTACAATGAGCAGTTCTTC.